This T cell receptor beta chain was found in a study of blood T cell repertoires in COVID-19. For the study at large: Acute-phase and convalescent COVID-19 samples originated in the United States, Italy and Spain.

This table comes from immunoSEQ multiplex PCR, and its TCRdb copy is limited to in-frame clones, with some not included. Here the sample spans about 240,000 clones, about 88% being singletons. This receptor was taken from a woman between 50 and 59 years old with COVID-19, enrolled during active disease. Sample: peripheral blood.

CDR3 region: CASSQDTPDSYYNEQFF. Here the CDR3 DNA reads TGCGCCAGCAGCCAAGATACCCCGGACAGTTACTACAATGAGCAGTTCTTC. The chain couples TRBV4-1 to TRBJ2-1, with D tentatively TRBD1 (6 bases). Germline values: CDR1 MGHRA, CDR2 YSYEKL. V was shortened by 0 bases and J by 3 bases, with 15 bases between the two germline ends. This CDR3 is 17 amino acids long.